A selection of T cell receptor beta chains follows, all from one sample in a study of OX40 agonist ivuxolimab in advanced cancers. Profiling relied on immunoSEQ multiplex PCR, and the TCRdb table lists in-frame clones only, not all of them. Among fewer than 25,000 clones, roughly 73% were seen once, and the ten largest hold around 18%. The material sequenced was CD4+ or CD8+ T cells sorted from blood, taken in a trial of the OX40 agonist ivuxolimab. Source of these receptors: an adult with an advanced solid tumor such as melanoma, head and neck, liver or kidney cancer. Each CDR3 is given with its conserved first and last residue.

v_gene	j_gene	CDR3aa
TRBV7-9	TRBJ2-1	CASSLADLDGSQSYNEQFF
TRBV18	TRBJ2-3	CASSTSAGPRADTQYF
TRBV2	TRBJ1-4	CASSAVQEKLFF
TRBV5-8	TRBJ1-6	CASGTPRAPLHF
TRBV27	TRBJ2-1	CASSLSSGGAPEQFF
TRBV9	TRBJ2-1	CASSVVQIYNEQFF
TRBV28	TRBJ2-7	CASSLGKEQYF
TRBV7-5	TRBJ1-2	CASSPLEGPVGYTF
TRBV7-6	TRBJ2-7	CASSPGAGYEQYF
TRBV11-2	TRBJ2-5	CASSSELSASGPGTQYF
TRBV11-1	TRBJ2-7	CASSSRGHEQYF
TRBV28	TRBJ2-1	CASSPSGYTYNEQFF
TRBV9	TRBJ2-3	CASTPTSGGTDTQYF
TRBV27	TRBJ2-7	CASSIRTGEQYF
TRBV7-2	TRBJ1-5	CASSSHGRSNQPQHF
TRBV9	TRBJ1-6	CASSVPDVEGKRSSYNSPLHF
TRBV4-2	TRBJ2-7	CASSQETGGPSYEQYF
TRBV11-1	TRBJ2-7	CASSVGALSYEQYF
TRBV27	TRBJ1-5	CASSLGPRGNQPQHF
TRBV19	TRBJ2-7	CASKEGYGQTYEQYF
TRBV28	TRBJ1-1	CATSRGEAFF
TRBV28	TRBJ2-7	CASSLQGTEQYF
TRBV30	TRBJ1-6	CAWTRPHSYNSPLHF
TRBV6-4	TRBJ2-1	CASRTGTSGGAPHNEQFF
TRBV4-1	TRBJ2-7	CASSPGDRDNEQYF
TRBV5-5	TRBJ1-6	CASSFILGGVNSPLHF
TRBV5-1	TRBJ2-1	CASRAGTSEFSSYNEQFF
TRBV29-1	TRBJ2-1	CSVDRHNEQFF
TRBV11-2	TRBJ2-7	CASSMADRTGEQYF
TRBV7-6	TRBJ2-7	CASSERTTYEQYF
TRBV5-4	TRBJ2-7	CASSLEGDSYEQYF
TRBV9	TRBJ2-2	CASGRRGTGELFF
TRBV4-1	TRBJ2-5	CASSQDRGTGETQYF
TRBV11-3	TRBJ1-2	CASSSVRNFYGYTF
TRBV5-1	TRBJ2-5	CASSSGTSGVPGQETQYF
TRBV11-3	TRBJ2-1	CASSTRTSSYNEQFF
TRBV28	TRBJ2-4	CASSPVGRGGFLDIQYF
TRBV5-4	TRBJ2-3	CASSSWTSEADTQYF
TRBV19	TRBJ1-1	CASSPHIGDRRNTEAFF
TRBV27	TRBJ2-2	CASRTGTGYTGELFF
TRBV27	TRBJ2-7	CASTWGPSSYEQYF
TRBV2	TRBJ2-2	CASSYLAGGPSDTGELFF
TRBV10-3	TRBJ2-7	CAISAGTLYEQYF
TRBV2	TRBJ2-6	CASSDTSSGANVLTF
TRBV7-8	TRBJ1-5	CASSLGGRLSNQPQHF
TRBV7-2	TRBJ2-1	CASSLVSGGANEQFF
TRBV7-6	TRBJ2-1	CASSLAQGNEQFF
TRBV7-9	TRBJ2-1	CASKLGQGEQFF
TRBV7-6	TRBJ1-2	CASSLGPGRDGYTF
TRBV29-1	TRBJ1-3	CSVLGAFGNTIYF